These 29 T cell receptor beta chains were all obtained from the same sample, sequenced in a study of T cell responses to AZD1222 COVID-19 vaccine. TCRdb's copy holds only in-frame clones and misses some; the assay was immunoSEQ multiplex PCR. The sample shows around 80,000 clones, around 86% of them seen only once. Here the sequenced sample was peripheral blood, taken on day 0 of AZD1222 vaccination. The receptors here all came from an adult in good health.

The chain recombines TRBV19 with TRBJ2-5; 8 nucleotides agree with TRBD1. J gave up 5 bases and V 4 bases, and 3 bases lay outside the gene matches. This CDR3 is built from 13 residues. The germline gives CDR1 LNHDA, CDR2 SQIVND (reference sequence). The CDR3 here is CASSTGQGETQYF. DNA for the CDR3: TGTGCCAGTAGTACAGGACAGGGCGAGACCCAGTACTTC.

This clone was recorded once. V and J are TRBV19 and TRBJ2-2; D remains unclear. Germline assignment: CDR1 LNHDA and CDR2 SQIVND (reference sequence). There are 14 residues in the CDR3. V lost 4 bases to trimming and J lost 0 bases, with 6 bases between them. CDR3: CASSTRTNTGELFF. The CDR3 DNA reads TGTGCCAGTAGTACCAGAACGAACACCGGGGAGCTGTTTTTT.

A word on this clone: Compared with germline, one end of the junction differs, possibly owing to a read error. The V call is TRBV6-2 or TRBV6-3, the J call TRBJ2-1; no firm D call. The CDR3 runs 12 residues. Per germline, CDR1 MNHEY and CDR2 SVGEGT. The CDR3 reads CASSYLWTEHLF. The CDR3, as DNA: TGTGCCAGCAGTTACCTTTGGACGGAGCACCTCTTC.

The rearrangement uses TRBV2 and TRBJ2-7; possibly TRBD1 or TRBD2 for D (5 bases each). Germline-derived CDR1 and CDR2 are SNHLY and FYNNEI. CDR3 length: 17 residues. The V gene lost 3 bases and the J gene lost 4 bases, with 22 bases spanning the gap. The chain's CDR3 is CASSDLFNTQGAYEQYF. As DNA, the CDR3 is TGTGCCAGCAGTGATCTGTTTAACACCCAGGGAGCGTACGAGCAGTACTTC.

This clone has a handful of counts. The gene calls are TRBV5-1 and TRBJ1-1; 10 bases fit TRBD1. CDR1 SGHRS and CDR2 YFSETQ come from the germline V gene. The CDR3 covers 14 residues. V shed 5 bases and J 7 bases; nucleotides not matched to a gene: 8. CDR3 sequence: CASRDRDRGFEAFF. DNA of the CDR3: TGCGCCAGCAGAGATCGGGACAGGGGTTTTGAAGCTTTCTTT.

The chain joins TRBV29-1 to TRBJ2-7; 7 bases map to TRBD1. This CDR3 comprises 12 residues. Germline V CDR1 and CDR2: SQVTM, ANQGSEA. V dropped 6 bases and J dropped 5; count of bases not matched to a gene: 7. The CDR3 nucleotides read TGCAGCGTCCTGACAGGGCCGGACGAGCAGTACTTC. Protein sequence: CSVLTGPDEQYF.

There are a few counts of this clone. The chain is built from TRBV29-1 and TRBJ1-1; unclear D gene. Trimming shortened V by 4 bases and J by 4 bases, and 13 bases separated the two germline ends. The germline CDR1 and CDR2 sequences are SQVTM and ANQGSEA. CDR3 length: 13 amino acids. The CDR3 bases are TGCAGCGTTGTGGAGGGTCCTATCACTGAAGCTTTCTTT. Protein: CSVVEGPITEAFF.

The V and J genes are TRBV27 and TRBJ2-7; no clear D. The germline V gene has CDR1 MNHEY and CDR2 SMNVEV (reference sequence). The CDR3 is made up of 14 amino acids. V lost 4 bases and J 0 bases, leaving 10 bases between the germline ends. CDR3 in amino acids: CASSSPPPSYEQYF. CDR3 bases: TGTGCCAGCAGTTCCCCGCCTCCCTCCTACGAGCAGTACTTC.

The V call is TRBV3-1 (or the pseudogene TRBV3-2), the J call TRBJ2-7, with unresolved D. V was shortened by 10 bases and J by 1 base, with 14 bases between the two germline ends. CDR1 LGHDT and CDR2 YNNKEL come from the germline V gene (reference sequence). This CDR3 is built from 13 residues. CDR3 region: CATLGPDSYEQYF. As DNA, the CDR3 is TGTGCCACCTTAGGACCGGATTCCTACGAGCAGTACTTC.

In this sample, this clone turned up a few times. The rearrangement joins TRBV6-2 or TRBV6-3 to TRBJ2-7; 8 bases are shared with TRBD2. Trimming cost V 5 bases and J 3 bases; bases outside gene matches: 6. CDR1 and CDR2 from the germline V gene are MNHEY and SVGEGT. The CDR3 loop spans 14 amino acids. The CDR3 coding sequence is TGTGCCAGCAGTCCGGGACTAGAGGTCTACGAGCAGTACTTC. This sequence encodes CASSPGLEVYEQYF.

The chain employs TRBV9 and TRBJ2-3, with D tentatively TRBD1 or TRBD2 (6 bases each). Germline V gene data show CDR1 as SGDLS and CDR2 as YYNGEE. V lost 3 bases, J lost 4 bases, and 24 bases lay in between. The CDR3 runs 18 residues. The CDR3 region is CASSAESGARPGADTQYF. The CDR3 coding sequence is TGTGCCAGCAGCGCCGAATCGGGGGCCCGGCCCGGGGCAGATACGCAGTATTTT.

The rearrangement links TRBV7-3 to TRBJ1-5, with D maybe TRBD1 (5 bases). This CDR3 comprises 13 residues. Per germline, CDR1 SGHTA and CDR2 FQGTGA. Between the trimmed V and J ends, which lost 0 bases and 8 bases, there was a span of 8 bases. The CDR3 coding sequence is TGTGCCAGCAGCTTAACGGGGCTGGAGCCCCAGCATTTT. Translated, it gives CASSLTGLEPQHF. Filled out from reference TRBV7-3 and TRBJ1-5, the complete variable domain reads GAGVSQTPSNKVTEKGKYVELRCDPISGHTALYWYRQSLGQGPEFLIYFQGTGAADDSGLPNDRFFAVRPEGSVSTLKIQRTERGDSAVYLCASSLTGLEPQHFGDGTRLSIL.

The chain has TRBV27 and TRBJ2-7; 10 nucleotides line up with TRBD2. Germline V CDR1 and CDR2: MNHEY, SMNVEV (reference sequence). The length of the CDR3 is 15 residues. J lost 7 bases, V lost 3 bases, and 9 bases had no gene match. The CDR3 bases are TGTGCCAGCAGTTTCCTCAGCGGGGGGGCCAATGAGCAGTACTTC. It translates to CASSFLSGGANEQYF.

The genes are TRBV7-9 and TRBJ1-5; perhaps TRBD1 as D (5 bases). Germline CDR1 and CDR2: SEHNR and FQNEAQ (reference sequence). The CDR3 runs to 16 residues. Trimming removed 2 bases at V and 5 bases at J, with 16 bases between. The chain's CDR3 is CASSLTLGVEDQPQHF. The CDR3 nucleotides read TGTGCCAGCAGCTTAACGTTAGGGGTGGAGGATCAGCCCCAGCATTTT. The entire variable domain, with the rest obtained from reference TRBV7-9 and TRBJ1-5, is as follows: DTGVSQNPRHKITKRGQNVTFRCDPISEHNRLYWYRQTLGQGPEFLTYFQNEAQLEKSRLLSDRFSAERPKGSFSTLEIQRTEQGDSAMYLCASSLTLGVEDQPQHFGDGTRLSIL.

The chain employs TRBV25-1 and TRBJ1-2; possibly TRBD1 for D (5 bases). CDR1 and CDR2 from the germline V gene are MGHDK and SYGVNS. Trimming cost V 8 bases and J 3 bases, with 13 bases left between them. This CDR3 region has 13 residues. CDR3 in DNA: TGTGCCAGCGCTTCCGGGACCGACTATGGCTACACCTTC. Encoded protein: CASASGTDYGYTF.

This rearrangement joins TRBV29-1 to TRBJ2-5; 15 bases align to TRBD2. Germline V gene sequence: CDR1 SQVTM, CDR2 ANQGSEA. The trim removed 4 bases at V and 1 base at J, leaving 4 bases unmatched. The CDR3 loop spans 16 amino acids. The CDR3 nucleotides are TGCAGCGTTGGGACTAGCGGGAGGGCCGTCCAAGAGACCCAGTACTTC. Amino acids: CSVGTSGRAVQETQYF.

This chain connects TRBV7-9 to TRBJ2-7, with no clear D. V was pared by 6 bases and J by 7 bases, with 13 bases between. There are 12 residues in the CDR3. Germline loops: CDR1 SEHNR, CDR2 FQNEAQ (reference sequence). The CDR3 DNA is TGTGCCAGCAGTTACGGCCCTGGGGAGCAGTACTTC. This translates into CASSYGPGEQYF.

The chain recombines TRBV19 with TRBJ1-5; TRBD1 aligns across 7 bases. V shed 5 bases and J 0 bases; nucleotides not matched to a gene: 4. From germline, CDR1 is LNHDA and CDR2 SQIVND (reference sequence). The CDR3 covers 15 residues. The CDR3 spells CASSLDRVSNQPQHF. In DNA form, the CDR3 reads TGTGCCAGTAGTCTTGACAGGGTTAGCAATCAGCCCCAGCATTTT. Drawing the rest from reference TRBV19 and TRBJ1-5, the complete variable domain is DGGITQSPKYLFRKEGQNVTLSCEQNLNHDAMYWYRQDPGQGLRLIYYSQIVNDFQKGDIAEGYSVSREKKESFPLTVTSAQKNPTAFYLCASSLDRVSNQPQHFGDGTRLSIL.

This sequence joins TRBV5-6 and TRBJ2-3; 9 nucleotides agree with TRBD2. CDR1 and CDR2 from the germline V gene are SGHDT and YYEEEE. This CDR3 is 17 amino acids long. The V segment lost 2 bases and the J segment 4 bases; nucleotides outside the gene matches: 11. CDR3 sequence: CASSLFGGGAQADTQYF. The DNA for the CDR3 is TGTGCCAGCAGCTTATTTGGCGGGGGGGCCCAGGCAGATACGCAGTATTTT. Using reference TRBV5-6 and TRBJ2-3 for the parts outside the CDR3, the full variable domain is DAGVTQSPTHLIKTRGQQVTLRCSPKSGHDTVSWYQQALGQGPQFIFQYYEEEERQRGNFPDRFSGHQFPNYSSELNVNALLLGDSALYLCASSLFGGGAQADTQYFGPGTRLTVL.

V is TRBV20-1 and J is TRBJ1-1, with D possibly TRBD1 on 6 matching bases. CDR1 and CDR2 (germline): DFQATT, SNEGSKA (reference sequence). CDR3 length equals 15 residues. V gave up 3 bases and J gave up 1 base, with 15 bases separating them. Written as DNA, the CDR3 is TGCAGTGCTAGTAGGGGGGCGGTAGCGAACACTGAAGCTTTCTTT. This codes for CSASRGAVANTEAFF.

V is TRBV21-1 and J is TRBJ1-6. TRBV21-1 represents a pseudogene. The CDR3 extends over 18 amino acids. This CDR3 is CASSKYCRGQWGNSPLHF. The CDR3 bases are TGTGCCAGCAGCAAATATTGCCGGGGCCAATGGGGTAATTCACCCCTCCACTTT.

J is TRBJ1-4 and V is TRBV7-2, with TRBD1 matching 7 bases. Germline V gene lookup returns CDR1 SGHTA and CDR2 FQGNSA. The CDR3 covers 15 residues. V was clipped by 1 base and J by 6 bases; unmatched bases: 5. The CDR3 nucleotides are TGTGCCAGCAGCTTAGGGCCAGGGGGTTATGAAAAACTGTTTTTT. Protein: CASSLGPGGYEKLFF.

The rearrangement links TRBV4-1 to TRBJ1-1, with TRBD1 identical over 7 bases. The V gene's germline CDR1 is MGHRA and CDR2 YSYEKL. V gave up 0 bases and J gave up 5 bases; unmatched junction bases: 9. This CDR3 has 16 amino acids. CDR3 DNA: TGCGCCAGCAGCCAAGATCCCCGACAGGGTGGTACTGAAGCTTTCTTT. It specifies CASSQDPRQGGTEAFF.

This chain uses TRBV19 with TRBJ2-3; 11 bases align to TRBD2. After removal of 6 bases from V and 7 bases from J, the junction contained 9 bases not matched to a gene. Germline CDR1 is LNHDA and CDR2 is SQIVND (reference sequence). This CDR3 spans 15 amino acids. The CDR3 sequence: CASSPPGLADYTQYF. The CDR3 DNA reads TGTGCCAGTAGCCCACCGGGACTAGCGGACTATACGCAGTATTTT.

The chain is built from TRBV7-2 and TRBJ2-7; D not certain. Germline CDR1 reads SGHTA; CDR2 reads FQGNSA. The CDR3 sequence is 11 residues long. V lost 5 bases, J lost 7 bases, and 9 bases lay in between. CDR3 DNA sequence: TGTGCCAGCAGCCTCGCGTGGGAGCAGTACTTC. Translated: CASSLAWEQYF. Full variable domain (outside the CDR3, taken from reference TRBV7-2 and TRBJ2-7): GAGVSQSPSNKVTEKGKDVELRCDPISGHTALYWYRQSLGQGLEFLIYFQGNSAPDKSGLPSDRFSAERTGGSVSTLTIQRTQQEDSAVYLCASSLAWEQYFGPGTRLTVT.

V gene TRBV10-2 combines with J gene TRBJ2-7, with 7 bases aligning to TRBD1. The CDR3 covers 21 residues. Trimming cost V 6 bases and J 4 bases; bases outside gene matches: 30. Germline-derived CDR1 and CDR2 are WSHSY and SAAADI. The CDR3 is CASSRVDREGYPRIIEYEQYF. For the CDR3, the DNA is TGCGCCAGCAGCCGGGTCGACAGGGAAGGTTACCCTAGAATCATCGAATACGAGCAGTACTTC.

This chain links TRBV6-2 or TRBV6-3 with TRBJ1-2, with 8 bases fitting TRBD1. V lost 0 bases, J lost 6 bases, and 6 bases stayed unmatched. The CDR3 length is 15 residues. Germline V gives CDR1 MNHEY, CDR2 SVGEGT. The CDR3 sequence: CASSYSPDRGNGYTF. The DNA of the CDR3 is TGTGCCAGCAGTTACTCGCCCGACAGGGGTAATGGCTACACCTTC.

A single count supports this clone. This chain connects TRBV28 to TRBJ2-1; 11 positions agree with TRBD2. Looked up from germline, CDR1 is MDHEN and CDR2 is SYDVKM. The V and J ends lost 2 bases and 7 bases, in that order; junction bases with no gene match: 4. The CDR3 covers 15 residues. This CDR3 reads CASSLTSGRVNEQFF. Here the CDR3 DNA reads TGTGCCAGCAGTTTAACTAGCGGGAGAGTGAATGAGCAGTTCTTC.

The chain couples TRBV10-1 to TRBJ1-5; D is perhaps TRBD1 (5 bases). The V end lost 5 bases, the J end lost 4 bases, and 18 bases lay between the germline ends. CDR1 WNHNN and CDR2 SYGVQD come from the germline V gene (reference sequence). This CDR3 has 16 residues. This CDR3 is CASSRKSTQENQPQHF. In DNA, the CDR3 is TGCGCCAGCAGTCGAAAATCAACACAGGAAAATCAGCCCCAGCATTTT.